This note documents a single TCR beta chain sequence. The antigen is undetermined. Data came from immunoSEQ multiplex PCR; TCRdb stores just in-frame clones and leaves some out. The profile shows roughly 34,000 clones, approximately 89% of them singletons. These data originate in a study of OX40 agonist ivuxolimab in advanced cancers. About the study: Administration of intravenous ivuxolimab to patients occurred every 2 weeks at 0.01 to 10 mg/kg.

Study-wide results and limits: Near-lowest levels of clonal expansion characterized partial responders at 0.1-3.0 mg/kg. A proportion of nonresponders additionally exhibited low normalized T-cell clonal expansion.

V dropped 7 bases and J dropped 3 bases, with 15 bases sitting between them. The CDR3 is 14 amino acids. Germline CDR1 LNHDA, CDR2 SQIVND (reference sequence). The source of this sequence is an adult with an advanced solid tumor such as melanoma, head and neck, liver or kidney cancer. The rearrangement links TRBV19 to TRBJ1-1; D is uncertain. The input for sequencing was CD4+ or CD8+ T cells sorted from blood, taken in a trial of the OX40 agonist ivuxolimab. The CDR3 sequence is CASTQNTRYTEAFF. As DNA, the CDR3 is TGTGCCAGTACCCAAAATACAAGGTACACTGAAGCTTTCTTT.